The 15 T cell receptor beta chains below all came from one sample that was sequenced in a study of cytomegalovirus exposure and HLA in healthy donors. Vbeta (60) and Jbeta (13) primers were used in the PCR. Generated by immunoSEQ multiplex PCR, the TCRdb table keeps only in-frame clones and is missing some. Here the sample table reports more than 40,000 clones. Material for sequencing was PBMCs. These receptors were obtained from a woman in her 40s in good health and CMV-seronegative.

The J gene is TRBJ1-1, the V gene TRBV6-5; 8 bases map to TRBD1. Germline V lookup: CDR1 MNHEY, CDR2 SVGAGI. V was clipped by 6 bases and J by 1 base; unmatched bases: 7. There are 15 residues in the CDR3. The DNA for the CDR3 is TGTGCCAGCAGGCCAGGGGGCGCATGGAACACTGAAGCTTTCTTT. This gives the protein CASRPGGAWNTEAFF.

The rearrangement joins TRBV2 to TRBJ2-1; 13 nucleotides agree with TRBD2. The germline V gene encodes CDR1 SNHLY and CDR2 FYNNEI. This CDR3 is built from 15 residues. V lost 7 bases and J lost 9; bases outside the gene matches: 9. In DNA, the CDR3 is TGTGCCAGCACCAGAAGGACTAGCGGGAGTCCTGAGCAGTTCTTC. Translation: CASTRRTSGSPEQFF.

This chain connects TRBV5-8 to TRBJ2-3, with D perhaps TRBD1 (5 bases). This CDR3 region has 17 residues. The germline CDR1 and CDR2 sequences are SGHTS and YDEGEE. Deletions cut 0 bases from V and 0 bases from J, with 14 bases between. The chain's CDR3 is CASSLVGRVVSTDTQYF. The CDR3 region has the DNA TGTGCCAGCAGCTTGGTAGGCAGGGTGGTAAGCACAGATACGCAGTATTTT.

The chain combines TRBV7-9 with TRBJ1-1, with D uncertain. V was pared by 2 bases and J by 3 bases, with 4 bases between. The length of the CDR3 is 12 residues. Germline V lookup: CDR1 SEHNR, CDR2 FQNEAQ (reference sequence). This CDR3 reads CASSLQYTEAFF. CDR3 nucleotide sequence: TGTGCCAGCAGCTTACAGTACACTGAAGCTTTCTTT.

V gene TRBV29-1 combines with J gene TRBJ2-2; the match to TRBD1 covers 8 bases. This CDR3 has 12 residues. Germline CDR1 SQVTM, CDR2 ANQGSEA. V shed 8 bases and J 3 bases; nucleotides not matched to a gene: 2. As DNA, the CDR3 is TGCAGCTCGACAGGGGACACCGGGGAGCTGTTTTTT. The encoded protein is CSSTGDTGELFF.

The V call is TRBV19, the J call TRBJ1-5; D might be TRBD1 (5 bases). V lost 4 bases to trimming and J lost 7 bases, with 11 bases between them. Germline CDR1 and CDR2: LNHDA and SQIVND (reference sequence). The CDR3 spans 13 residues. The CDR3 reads CASSTRVEQPQHF. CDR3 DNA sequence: TGTGCCAGTAGTACCAGGGTGGAACAGCCCCAGCATTTT.

The DNA for the CDR3 is TGTGCCAGCAGCTTAGGGTCGACTAGTGCTGAGGGTGAGCAGTTCTTC. As protein: CASSLGSTSAEGEQFF. This rearrangement joins TRBV7-9 to TRBJ2-1, with D possibly TRBD2 on 6 matching bases. The ends were cut back, 1 base at V and 9 bases at J, with 19 bases in the middle. The CDR3 is 16 residues long. Per germline, CDR1 SEHNR and CDR2 FQNEAQ (reference sequence).

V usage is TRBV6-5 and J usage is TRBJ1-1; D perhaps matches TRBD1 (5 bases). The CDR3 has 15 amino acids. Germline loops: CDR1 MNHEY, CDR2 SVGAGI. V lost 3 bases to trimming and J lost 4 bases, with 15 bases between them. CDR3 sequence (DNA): TGTGCCAGCAGTTATAAGGGGTCGTTGGGCACTGAAGCTTTCTTT. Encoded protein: CASSYKGSLGTEAFF.

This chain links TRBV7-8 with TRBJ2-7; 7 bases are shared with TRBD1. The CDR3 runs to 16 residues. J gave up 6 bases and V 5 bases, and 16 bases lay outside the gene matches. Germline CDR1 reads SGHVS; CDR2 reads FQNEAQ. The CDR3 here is CASSPLGTVDPCEQYF. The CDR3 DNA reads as TGTGCCAGCAGCCCCCTGGGGACAGTTGACCCCTGCGAGCAGTACTTC.

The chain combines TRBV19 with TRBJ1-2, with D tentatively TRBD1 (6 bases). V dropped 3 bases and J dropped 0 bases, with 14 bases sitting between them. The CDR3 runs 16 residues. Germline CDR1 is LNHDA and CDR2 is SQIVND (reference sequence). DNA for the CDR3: TGTGCCAGTAGTATTCTGGGGGCGGAAGCTAACTATGGCTACACCTTC. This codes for CASSILGAEANYGYTF.

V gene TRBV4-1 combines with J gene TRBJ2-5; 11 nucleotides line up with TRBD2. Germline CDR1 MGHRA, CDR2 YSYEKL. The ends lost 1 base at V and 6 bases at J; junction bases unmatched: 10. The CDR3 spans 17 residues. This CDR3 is CASSQGVAGGGSKTQYF. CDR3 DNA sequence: TGCGCCAGCAGCCAAGGGGTAGCGGGAGGGGGCTCGAAGACCCAGTACTTC.

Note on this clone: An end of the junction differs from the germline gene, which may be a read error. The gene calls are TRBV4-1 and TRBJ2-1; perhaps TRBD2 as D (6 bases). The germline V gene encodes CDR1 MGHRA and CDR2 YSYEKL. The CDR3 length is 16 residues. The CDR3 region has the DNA TGCGCCAGCAGCCGGGATGCTAGCGCCTCCGACAATGAGCAGTTCTTC. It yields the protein CASSRDASASDNEQFF.

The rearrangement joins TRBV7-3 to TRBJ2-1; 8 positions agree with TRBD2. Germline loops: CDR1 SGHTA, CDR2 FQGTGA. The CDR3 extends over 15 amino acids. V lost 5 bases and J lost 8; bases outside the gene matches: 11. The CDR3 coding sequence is TGTGCCAGCAGCCCTGGGACTAGTCTCAACCATGAGCAGTTCTTC. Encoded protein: CASSPGTSLNHEQFF.

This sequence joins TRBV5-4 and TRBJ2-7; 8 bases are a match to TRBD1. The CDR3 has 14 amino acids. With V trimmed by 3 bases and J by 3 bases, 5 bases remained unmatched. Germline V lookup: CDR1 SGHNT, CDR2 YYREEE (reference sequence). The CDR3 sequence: CASSSQTGVYEQYF. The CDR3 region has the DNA TGTGCCAGCAGCTCCCAGACAGGGGTCTACGAGCAGTACTTC.

CDR3 DNA sequence: TGTGCCAGCAGCGTTGGTAGCATGAACACTGAAGCTTTCTTT. Translation: CASSVGSMNTEAFF. The chain is built from TRBV9 and TRBJ1-1; the D is unclear. Germline assignment: CDR1 SGDLS and CDR2 YYNGEE. This CDR3 has 14 residues. V dropped 2 bases and J dropped 0 bases, with 8 bases sitting between them.